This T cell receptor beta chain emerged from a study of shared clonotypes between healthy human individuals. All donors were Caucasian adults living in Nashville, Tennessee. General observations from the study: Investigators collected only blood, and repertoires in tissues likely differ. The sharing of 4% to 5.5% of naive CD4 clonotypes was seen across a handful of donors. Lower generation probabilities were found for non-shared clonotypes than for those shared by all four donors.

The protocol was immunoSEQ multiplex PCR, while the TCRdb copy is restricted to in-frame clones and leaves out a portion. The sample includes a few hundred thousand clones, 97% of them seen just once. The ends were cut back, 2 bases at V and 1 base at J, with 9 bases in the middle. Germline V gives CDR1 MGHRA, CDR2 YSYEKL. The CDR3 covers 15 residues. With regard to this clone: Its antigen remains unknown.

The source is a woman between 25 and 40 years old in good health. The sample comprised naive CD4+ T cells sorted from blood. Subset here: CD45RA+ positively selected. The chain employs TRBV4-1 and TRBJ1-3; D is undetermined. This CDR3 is CASSQSPLSGNTIYF. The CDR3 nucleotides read TGCGCCAGCAGCCAATCCCCCTTATCTGGAAACACCATATATTTT.